A selection of T cell receptor beta chains follows, all from one sample in a study of T cell changes during pregnancy in multiple sclerosis. Only in-frame clones appear in the TCRdb table, and some are missing; sequencing was by immunoSEQ multiplex PCR. The profile shows 35,000 to 45,000 clones, roughly 92% of them singletons. Sequenced material: peripheral blood, taken before pregnancy. The receptors come from a female donor with multiple sclerosis, enrolled in a pregnancy study. Both conserved end residues are part of each CDR3. Fields, in order: CDR3 DNA, CDR3 protein, D gene, J gene, V gene, clone size. The D gene is left open where the match is weak. Not all rows give a size; the values are once, few, many and, for expanded clones, a class.

cdr3_nt: TGTGCCAGCAGGATAACCCCGGACAGCCTAACTGAAGCTTTCTTT
cdr3_aa: CASRITPDSLTEAFF
d_call: NA
j_call: TRBJ1-1
v_call: TRBV6-5
clone_size: NA

cdr3_nt: TGTGCCAGCAGCAAAATGGGGGCTTGGCGGGAGACCAATGAGCAGTTCTTC
cdr3_aa: CASSKMGAWRETNEQFF
d_call: NA
j_call: TRBJ2-1
v_call: TRBV21-1
clone_size: NA

cdr3_nt: TGTGCCAGCAGCCCTGGCGGCCTCCACGAGCAGTACTTC
cdr3_aa: CASSPGGLHEQYF
d_call: NA
j_call: TRBJ2-7
v_call: TRBV27
clone_size: NA

cdr3_nt: TGCGCCAGCAGCCAAGAGCCCAGGGGGCAGGGTCAGCCCCAGCATTTT
cdr3_aa: CASSQEPRGQGQPQHF
d_call: TRBD1
j_call: TRBJ1-5
v_call: TRBV4-1
clone_size: NA

cdr3_nt: TGTGCCAGCAGCTCGAAGGACTGGAGCCCTCACCAGTACTTC
cdr3_aa: CASSSKDWSPHQYF
d_call: NA
j_call: TRBJ2-5
v_call: TRBV9
clone_size: NA

cdr3_nt: TGTGCCTGGAGTAAAACGGGAGGGACTGAAGCTTTCTTT
cdr3_aa: CAWSKTGGTEAFF
d_call: NA
j_call: TRBJ1-1
v_call: TRBV30
clone_size: NA

cdr3_nt: TGCGCCAGCAGCTTGGTTCTAGCGGGAGACTACGAGCAGTACTTC
cdr3_aa: CASSLVLAGDYEQYF
d_call: TRBD2
j_call: TRBJ2-7
v_call: TRBV5-1
clone_size: NA

cdr3_nt: TGTGCCAGCAGCTCCCTGGGACAGCACGCCGATACGCAGTATTTT
cdr3_aa: CASSSLGQHADTQYF
d_call: TRBD1
j_call: TRBJ2-3
v_call: TRBV5-4
clone_size: NA

cdr3_nt: TGTGCCAGCTCTGGGGGGACTGGCAACTACGAGCAGTACTTC
cdr3_aa: CASSGGTGNYEQYF
d_call: NA
j_call: TRBJ2-7
v_call: TRBV11-2
clone_size: NA

cdr3_nt: TGTGCCAGCAGTGAACCGCTGGGGGGTTCAGCCAAAAACATTCAGTACTTC
cdr3_aa: CASSEPLGGSAKNIQYF
d_call: NA
j_call: TRBJ2-4
v_call: TRBV6-1
clone_size: NA

cdr3_nt: TGTGCCGCGGGCCCGAATAATTCACCCCTCCACTTT
cdr3_aa: CAAGPNNSPLHF
d_call: NA
j_call: TRBJ1-6
v_call: TRBV7-9
clone_size: NA

cdr3_nt: TGCGCCAGCAGCCTGGAGCCCTCTGGAAACACCATATATTTT
cdr3_aa: CASSLEPSGNTIYF
d_call: NA
j_call: TRBJ1-3
v_call: TRBV5-1
clone_size: NA

cdr3_nt: TGTGCCTGGAGTAGCCCCCCATCCCGTTCTGAAGCTTTCTTT
cdr3_aa: CAWSSPPSRSEAFF
d_call: NA
j_call: TRBJ1-1
v_call: TRBV30
clone_size: NA

cdr3_nt: TGTGCCAGCAGCTTACGGGAAAATCAGCCCCAGCATTTT
cdr3_aa: CASSLRENQPQHF
d_call: NA
j_call: TRBJ1-5
v_call: TRBV7-9
clone_size: NA

cdr3_nt: TGTGCCAGCTCACCTCGGGAGAGCTCCTACAATGAGCAGTTCTTC
cdr3_aa: CASSPRESSYNEQFF
d_call: NA
j_call: TRBJ2-1
v_call: TRBV18
clone_size: NA

cdr3_nt: TGTGCCAGTCGGACTAGCGGGAGGGTCATAGATACGCAGTATTTT
cdr3_aa: CASRTSGRVIDTQYF
d_call: TRBD2
j_call: TRBJ2-3
v_call: TRBV10-3
clone_size: NA

cdr3_nt: TGTGCCAGCAGTCTATTTAGGTTGTCGGGGGTCAATGAGCAGTTCTTC
cdr3_aa: CASSLFRLSGVNEQFF
d_call: NA
j_call: TRBJ2-1
v_call: TRBV27
clone_size: once

cdr3_nt: TGTGCCAGCCGTGCGGGCAGATCCTATTACGAGCAGTACTTC
cdr3_aa: CASRAGRSYYEQYF
d_call: NA
j_call: TRBJ2-7
v_call: TRBV28
clone_size: NA

cdr3_nt: TGTGCCAGCTCACCACGGGAGGTTTCTTCTGGAAACACCATATATTTT
cdr3_aa: CASSPREVSSGNTIYF
d_call: NA
j_call: TRBJ1-3
v_call: TRBV18
clone_size: NA

cdr3_nt: TGTGCCAGCAGTGAATTCTGGACAGGGCCCCTATTTGGCTACACCTTC
cdr3_aa: CASSEFWTGPLFGYTF
d_call: TRBD1
j_call: TRBJ1-2
v_call: TRBV6-1
clone_size: NA

cdr3_nt: TGTGCCAGCAGTTTCCCCGGGACAGGGAACTACGAGCAGTACTTC
cdr3_aa: CASSFPGTGNYEQYF
d_call: TRBD1
j_call: TRBJ2-7
v_call: TRBV28
clone_size: NA

cdr3_nt: TGTGCCAGCAGCCACGGACAGGGAGGGGAGACCCAGTACTTC
cdr3_aa: CASSHGQGGETQYF
d_call: NA
j_call: TRBJ2-5
v_call: TRBV7-9
clone_size: NA

cdr3_nt: TGTGCCAGCAGCGCGACTAGCGGGAGAGGAGCAGATACGCAGTATTTT
cdr3_aa: CASSATSGRGADTQYF
d_call: TRBD2
j_call: TRBJ2-3
v_call: TRBV9
clone_size: NA

cdr3_nt: TGTGCCAGCAGCGTAGCTACTGCGGGGCTGAACACTGAAGCTTTCTTT
cdr3_aa: CASSVATAGLNTEAFF
d_call: NA
j_call: TRBJ1-1
v_call: TRBV9
clone_size: few

cdr3_nt: TGTGCCAGCAGCTTAGCGACGGCTAGCGGGATTCAGGATACGCAGTATTTT
cdr3_aa: CASSLATASGIQDTQYF
d_call: TRBD2
j_call: TRBJ2-3
v_call: TRBV7-9
clone_size: NA

cdr3_nt: TGTGCCATCAGTGAGATGAGCGGGAGCTCCTACGAGCAGTACTTC
cdr3_aa: CAISEMSGSSYEQYF
d_call: TRBD2
j_call: TRBJ2-7
v_call: TRBV10-3
clone_size: NA

cdr3_nt: TGCAGCTTTTCGGGGGGAAATGAAAAACTGTTTTTT
cdr3_aa: CSFSGGNEKLFF
d_call: NA
j_call: TRBJ1-4
v_call: TRBV29-1
clone_size: NA

cdr3_nt: TGCGCCAGCAGCTTAAGACAGGGCGGTGAAGCTTTCTTT
cdr3_aa: CASSLRQGGEAFF
d_call: TRBD1
j_call: TRBJ1-1
v_call: TRBV5-1
clone_size: once

cdr3_nt: TGTGCCAGCAGCTTGGAGTTTGGGGCCCATGGCTACACCTTC
cdr3_aa: CASSLEFGAHGYTF
d_call: NA
j_call: TRBJ1-2
v_call: TRBV5-8
clone_size: NA

cdr3_nt: TGCGCCAGCCTAGCGGGAGAAAAGGGCACAGATACGCAGTATTTT
cdr3_aa: CASLAGEKGTDTQYF
d_call: TRBD2
j_call: TRBJ2-3
v_call: TRBV5-1
clone_size: NA

cdr3_nt: TGTGCCAGCAGCCGCGGACATCCGACACTTCATGAGCAGTTCTTC
cdr3_aa: CASSRGHPTLHEQFF
d_call: NA
j_call: TRBJ2-1
v_call: TRBV7-2
clone_size: NA

cdr3_nt: TGTGCCAGCAGGGGCGGACAAGCTGGAAACACCATATATTTT
cdr3_aa: CASRGGQAGNTIYF
d_call: NA
j_call: TRBJ1-3
v_call: TRBV27
clone_size: NA

cdr3_nt: TGTGCCAGCAGAAAGTCAAGGGGGCAAAATGAAAAACTGTTTTTT
cdr3_aa: CASRKSRGQNEKLFF
d_call: TRBD1
j_call: TRBJ1-4
v_call: TRBV6-5
clone_size: NA

cdr3_nt: TGTGCCAGCACGACGGGTAATCAGCCCCAGCATTTT
cdr3_aa: CASTTGNQPQHF
d_call: NA
j_call: TRBJ1-5
v_call: TRBV2
clone_size: NA

cdr3_nt: TGCAGCGGCGCCAAAATCAATGAGCAGTTCTTC
cdr3_aa: CSGAKINEQFF
d_call: NA
j_call: TRBJ2-1
v_call: TRBV29-1
clone_size: few

cdr3_nt: TGTGCCAGTAGTAGCCGCATTTCGGCGGGAGGTTCCCACAATGAGCAGTTCTTC
cdr3_aa: CASSSRISAGGSHNEQFF
d_call: TRBD2
j_call: TRBJ2-1
v_call: TRBV19
clone_size: NA

cdr3_nt: TGTGCCTGGACCCCCATAGGGACTAGCGGGAACGGGGAGCTGTTTTTT
cdr3_aa: CAWTPIGTSGNGELFF
d_call: TRBD2
j_call: TRBJ2-2
v_call: TRBV30
clone_size: once

cdr3_nt: TGCGCCAGCAGCTTGGGCGGAGAGCACTACGAGCAGTACTTC
cdr3_aa: CASSLGGEHYEQYF
d_call: NA
j_call: TRBJ2-7
v_call: TRBV5-1
clone_size: few

cdr3_nt: TGTGCCTGGAGGAACCGGGATATAAACACTGAAGCTTTCTTT
cdr3_aa: CAWRNRDINTEAFF
d_call: NA
j_call: TRBJ1-1
v_call: TRBV30
clone_size: NA

cdr3_nt: TGCGCCAGCAGCCCTAGCGGGAACACCTACGAGCAGTACTTC
cdr3_aa: CASSPSGNTYEQYF
d_call: TRBD2
j_call: TRBJ2-7
v_call: TRBV5-1
clone_size: NA